This T cell receptor beta chain stems from a study of CD8 T cells in ankylosing spondylitis. Overall study results and limits: From matched ankylosing spondylitis synovial fluid, disease-linked clones were reportedly recovered at significantly enriched levels. Blood from ankylosing spondylitis patients appeared to carry a characteristic roughly eight-variant TCR beta motif. Disease-linked clones bore a CD8+ phenotype, appearing relatively rarely in peripheral blood.

Quantitative 5'-RACE with molecular barcodes produced the TCR beta libraries. TCRdb passed the 5' RACE reads through MiXCR, listing each CDR3 protein once. The data show hundreds of thousands of distinct CDR3 sequences, 17% seen once. In its sample, this clonotype was seen a few times. What it recognizes is unknown. The sample was blood, either unsorted or a sorted T cell fraction (not recorded which). The sequence was collected from a male donor with ankylosing spondylitis.

CDR3 bases: TGTGCCAGCAGCTTGGCTCGAGTCGGGGCCCTGAGTGGCTACACCTTC. Amino acids: CASSLARVGALSGYTF. The chain employs TRBV5-4 and TRBJ1-2; the D gene is possibly TRBD1 (5 bases). The germline V and J ends were trimmed by 0 bases and 7 bases, with 19 bases remaining between them. The CDR3 is made up of 16 amino acids. The germline V gene encodes CDR1 SGHNT and CDR2 YYREEE (reference sequence).